The rows below give T cell receptor beta chains drawn from one sample of a study of graft-versus-host responses after intestinal transplantation. Assay: immunoSEQ multiplex PCR; the TCRdb copy retains only in-frame clones and omits some. The sample includes approximately 77,000 clones, 85% to 90% of them seen just once. No cognate antigen is known for these TCRs. Sequenced here: unstimulated CD4+ T cells sorted from spleen or lymph node cells, sampled before intestinal transplant. Receptors originate from a human donor who received an intestinal transplant. The CDR3 runs from the conserved cysteine through the conserved F or W. The D gene is left open where the match is weak. Only part of the rows carry a size: once, few, many, or a class if the clone is expanded.

>NA|TRBJ2-5|TRBD2|TRBV6-5
TGTGCCAGCAGTTACAGGGTGCGGGAGAGGGAGACCCAGTACTTC
CASSYRVRERETQYF
>few|TRBJ1-2|NA|TRBV30
TGTGCCGGGGCGGACACGGACTATGGCTACACCTTC
CAGADTDYGYTF
>NA|TRBJ2-1|TRBD2|TRBV9
TGTGCCAGCAGCGTAGATCCTCCTAGCGGGGTGATAAATGAGCAGTTCTTC
CASSVDPPSGVINEQFF
>NA|TRBJ2-1|TRBD2|TRBV5-1
TGCGCCAGCACTTTAGCGGGAGGTTCCTACAATGAGCAGTTCTTC
CASTLAGGSYNEQFF
>NA|TRBJ2-3|TRBD2|TRBV18
TGTGCCAGCTCAGCACTAGCGGGCCCTCTAACAGATACGCAGTATTTT
CASSALAGPLTDTQYF
>NA|TRBJ1-2|NA|TRBV28
TGTGCCAGCCGAATAGAGGCGGATTATGGCTACACCTTC
CASRIEADYGYTF
>NA|TRBJ2-7|TRBD1|TRBV18
TGTGCCAGCTCACCAAAGACAGGGGTGGCCTACGAGCAGTACTTC
CASSPKTGVAYEQYF
>NA|TRBJ2-1|NA|TRBV2
TGTGCCAGCGGTCGAGGGAATTCCCCCCATGAGCAGTTCTTC
CASGRGNSPHEQFF
>NA|TRBJ1-4|NA|TRBV4-2
TGTGCCAGCAGCCAAGATGGAGTCAGTGTGATCACTAATGAAAAACTGTTTTTT
CASSQDGVSVITNEKLFF
>NA|TRBJ2-1|NA|TRBV7-8
TGTGCCAGCAGCTTGTTGGCCCCTAATGAGCAGTTCTTC
CASSLLAPNEQFF
>NA|TRBJ1-3|TRBD1|TRBV7-9
TGTGCCAGCAGCTCCCGGACAGGGGGGAACACCATATATTTT
CASSSRTGGNTIYF
>NA|TRBJ2-7|TRBD2|TRBV23-1
TGCGCCAGCATCACTACCACCCCACTAGCGAGAGCCTACGAGCAGTACTTC
CASITTTPLARAYEQYF
>NA|TRBJ2-7|TRBD2|TRBV4-1
TGCGCCAGCAGCCAAGATAGGCTAGCGGGGATCCCGACCTACGAGCAGTACTTC
CASSQDRLAGIPTYEQYF
>NA|TRBJ1-5|NA|TRBV18
TGTGCCAGCTCACCAGGGGGGACGAGGGGTCAGCCCCAGCATTTT
CASSPGGTRGQPQHF
>once|TRBJ2-1|TRBD2|TRBV4-1
TGCGCCAGCAGCCAAGATCTTAGGGCTAGCGGGGGGTTCTACAATGAGCAGTTCTTC
CASSQDLRASGGFYNEQFF
>NA|TRBJ2-2|NA|TRBV7-8
TGTGCCAGCAGCTTAGCGGGTAGGGGGGGCCAGCTTACCGGGGAGCTGTTTTTT
CASSLAGRGGQLTGELFF
>NA|TRBJ2-7|TRBD1|TRBV6-6
TGTGCCAGCAGTTACTCCGGGACAGGACCCTACGAGCAGTACTTC
CASSYSGTGPYEQYF
>NA|TRBJ2-7|NA|TRBV6-1
TGTGCCAGCACCCAGTCCTACGAGCAGTACTTC
CASTQSYEQYF
>few|TRBJ2-7|NA|TRBV7-9
TGTGCCAGCAGCTTAGCCGCCACTACCCCCTACGAGCAGTACTTC
CASSLAATTPYEQYF
>NA|TRBJ1-1|TRBD1|TRBV25-1
TGTGCCAGCAGTGAGCGGACAGGGAACACTGAAGCTTTCTTT
CASSERTGNTEAFF
>NA|TRBJ1-1|NA|TRBV19
TGTGCCAGTAGTATACGGTCCATGAACACTGAAGCTTTCTTT
CASSIRSMNTEAFF
>NA|TRBJ2-7|TRBD2|TRBV29-1
TGCAGCGTTGAACATGGGGGGGGAGACGGCTCCTACGAGCAGTACTTC
CSVEHGGGDGSYEQYF